The T cell receptor beta chain described here comes from a study of T cells in Graves' hyperthyroidism and ophthalmopathy. The study left out patients who had uncontrolled infection, other autoimmune disease, pregnancy or lactation. Diagnostic assessment was based on clinical symptoms, serum thyroxine and TRAb, thyroid ultrasound and orbital computed tomography. This clonotype was counted at least ten times. The antigen remains undetermined. Regions amplified from RNA transcripts were the TCR beta CDR3 regions. Researchers ran a first-round RT-PCR on the TCR CDR3 using the HTBI primer set. TCRdb ran MiXCR on the multiplex PCR reads and lists one entry per CDR3 protein. The sample records around 300,000 distinct CDR3 sequences, less than 30% being singletons. The study, taken as a whole, reports: It was a median about 6.5 months before onset that the model predicted ophthalmopathy. Among clonotypes expanded in thyroid above 0.001, most were also found in blood.

V was clipped by 1 base and J by 1 base, with 13 bases between them. The CDR3 has 16 amino acids. CDR1 and CDR2 from the germline V gene are MGHRA and YSYEKL. The TCR comes from a man between 35 and 55 years old with Graves' hyperthyroidism that later progressed to Graves' ophthalmopathy. The J gene is TRBJ2-5, the V gene TRBV4-1; D possibly corresponds to TRBD2 (6 bases). The sequenced sample was blood. The CDR3 protein is CASSQGGVPSQETQYF. The DNA of the CDR3 is TGCGCCAGCAGCCAAGGCGGGGTACCGTCCCAAGAGACCCAGTACTTC.